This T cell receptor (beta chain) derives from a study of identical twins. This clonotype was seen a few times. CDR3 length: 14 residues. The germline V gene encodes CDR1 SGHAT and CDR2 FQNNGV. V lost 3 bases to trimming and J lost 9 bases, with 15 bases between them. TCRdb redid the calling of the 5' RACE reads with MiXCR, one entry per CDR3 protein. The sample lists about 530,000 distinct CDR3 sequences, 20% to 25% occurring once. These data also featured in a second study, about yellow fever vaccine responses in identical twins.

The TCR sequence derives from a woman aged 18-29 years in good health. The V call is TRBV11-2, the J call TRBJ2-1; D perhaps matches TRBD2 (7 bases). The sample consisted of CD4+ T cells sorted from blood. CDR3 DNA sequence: TGTGCCAGCAGCTTGGGGGGGGCGCGTGTTGAGCAGTTCTTC. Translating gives CASSLGGARVEQFF. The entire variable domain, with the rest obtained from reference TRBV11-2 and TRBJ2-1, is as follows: EAGVAQSPRYKIIEKRQSVAFWCNPISGHATLYWYQQILGQGPKLLIQFQNNGVVDDSQLPKDRFSAERLKGVDSTLKIQPAKLEDSAVYLCASSLGGARVEQFFGPGTRLTVL.